There are many counts of the clone carrying this T cell receptor (beta chain). As yet, its antigen is unknown. This sample stems from a study of early T cells in non-severe SARS-CoV-2 infection. Study overall: Sequencing input comprised bulk RNA from unsorted whole blood; chain pairing was not available. Whole-study findings and limits: Anti-spike CD8 responses were favored in VDJdb matching, and private and CD4 specificities were missed.

Unique molecular identifiers were added to individual cDNA molecules. TCRdb re-derived calls from the 5' RACE reads in MiXCR, one entry per CDR3 protein. The data hold 70,000 to 85,000 distinct CDR3 sequences, with 9.5% to 13% observed a single time. The germline V and J ends were trimmed by 6 bases and 4 bases, with 19 bases remaining between them. This CDR3 is built from 15 residues. The sequence was obtained from an adult who was a healthcare worker with PCR-confirmed SARS-CoV-2 infection or an uninfected control (not recorded which). J is TRBJ2-7 and V is TRBV12-3 or TRBV12-4; tentative D call: TRBD2 (6 bases). Sequencing was done on a sample of whole blood. CDR3 residues: CASRDSGVGTYEQYF. CDR3 coding DNA: TGTGCCAGCAGGGATAGCGGCGTTGGGACTTACGAGCAGTACTTC.